This T cell receptor (beta chain) derives from a study of Ad26.COV2.S vaccination and SARS-CoV-2 variants. Overall study: Intramuscularly, Ad26.COV2.S was given either once or twice, 56 days apart.

Assay used: immunoSEQ multiplex PCR; TCRdb lists only in-frame clones, some missing. The sample includes 410,000 or so clones, around 90% of them seen just once. Comment on this clone: The antigen remains undetermined.

This CDR3 region has 15 residues. Germline lookup yields CDR1 SGHKS and CDR2 YYEKEE (reference sequence). V shed 4 bases, J shed 3 bases, and the junction held 7 bases outside the gene matches. The sample's treatment: roughly 20 received Ad26.COV2.S at low or high dose, single or two shots; about 5 received placebo; per-sample allocation not given. The samples were gathered on day 63 after the first injection of vaccine or placebo. As its vector, the vaccine had Ad26, which expressed Wuhan-strain SARS-CoV-2 spike. Points from the study as a whole: Participants given vaccine showed non-spike TCR breadth similar to that of placebo recipients.

The receptor was isolated from a person between 18 and 59 years old who received the Ad26.COV2.S COVID-19 vaccine or a placebo. The J gene is TRBJ2-1, the V gene TRBV5-5, with 7 bases fitting TRBD1. The sequencing here drew on peripheral blood, taken in a trial of Ad26.COV2.S vaccine versus placebo. The CDR3 is CASSAPGTVYNEQFF. The CDR3, as DNA: TGTGCCAGCAGCGCCCCCGGGACAGTCTACAATGAGCAGTTCTTC.